This T cell receptor beta chain was documented in a study of regulatory T cells in long-lasting Graves disease. Time point indicated: persistent/refractory GD, antithyroid drugs over 5 years with positive TRAb. The TCR library was made from RNA that had been extracted from PBMCs in TRIzol. According to the study, TCR beta libraries were built with iRepertoire HTBI primers and CDR3-region Arm-PCR. MiXCR was run by TCRdb on the multiplex PCR reads, yielding one entry per CDR3 protein. The sample contains a few hundred thousand distinct CDR3 sequences, about a fifth of which appear only once. V lost 2 bases to trimming and J lost 3 bases; unmatched junction nucleotides: 4. This CDR3 is built from 15 residues. Germline CDR1 and CDR2: SEHNR and FQNEAQ (reference sequence). Study-wide points: The study found persistent patients shared more public clonotypes (over 2,500) than new patients (around 1,000). Newly diagnosed Graves' patients exceeded persistent ones in TCR diversity. Study of thyroid tissue was not done, with only peripheral blood studied. Newly diagnosed disease favored TRBV20-1 and TRBJ2-1 over persistent disease.

This clonotype was seen a handful of times. Its antigen remains unidentified. The receptor was derived from a female donor with Graves disease. Specimen: peripheral blood mononuclear cells (PBMCs), collected when the disease was refractory, from a patient treated with antithyroid drugs. The genes are TRBV7-9 and TRBJ2-5; 9 positions agree with TRBD1. In DNA form, the CDR3 reads TGTGCCAGCAGCTTATACAGGGGGCTGGAAGAGACCCAGTACTTC. Its translation is CASSLYRGLEETQYF.